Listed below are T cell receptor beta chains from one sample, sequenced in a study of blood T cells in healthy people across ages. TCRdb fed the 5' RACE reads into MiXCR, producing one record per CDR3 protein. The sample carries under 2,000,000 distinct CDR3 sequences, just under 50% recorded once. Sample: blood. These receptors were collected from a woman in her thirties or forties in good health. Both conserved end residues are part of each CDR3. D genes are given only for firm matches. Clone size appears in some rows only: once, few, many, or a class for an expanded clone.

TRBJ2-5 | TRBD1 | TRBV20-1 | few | CSARPRQGAETQYF | TGCAGTGCTAGACCCCGACAGGGGGCCGAGACCCAGTACTTC
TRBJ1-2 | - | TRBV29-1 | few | CSVVLNYGYTF | TGCAGCGTTGTATTGAACTATGGCTACACCTTC
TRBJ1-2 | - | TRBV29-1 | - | CSVEEQGAGYGYTF | TGCAGCGTTGAAGAACAAGGGGCTGGGTATGGCTACACCTTC
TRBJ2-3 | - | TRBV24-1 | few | CATSESPSTDTQYF | TGTGCCACCAGTGAGTCGCCAAGCACAGATACGCAGTATTTT
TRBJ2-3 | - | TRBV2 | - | CASSPLGSALSTDTQYF | TGTGCCAGCAGTCCACTGGGGTCGGCGCTATCCACAGATACGCAGTATTTT
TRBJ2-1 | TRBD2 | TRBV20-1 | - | CSARDSGENNEQFF | TGCAGTGCTAGGGATAGCGGGGAGAACAATGAGCAGTTCTTC
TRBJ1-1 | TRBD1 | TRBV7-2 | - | CASSLWGQGSTEAFF | TGTGCCAGCAGCTTATGGGGACAGGGGAGCACTGAAGCTTTCTTT
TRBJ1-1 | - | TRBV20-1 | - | CSAPSAGLNTEAFF | TGCAGTGCCCCTTCGGCAGGGCTGAACACTGAAGCTTTCTTT
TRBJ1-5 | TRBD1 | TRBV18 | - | CASSPRTGTEQPQHF | TGTGCCAGCTCACCTCGGACAGGGACGGAGCAGCCCCAGCATTTT
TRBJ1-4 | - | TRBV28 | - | CATHGTTAGKLFF | TGTGCCACCCACGGGACAACCGCGGGAAAACTGTTTTTT
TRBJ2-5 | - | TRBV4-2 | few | CASSSQGYGETQYF | TGTGCCAGCAGCTCACAGGGCTATGGAGAGACCCAGTACTTC
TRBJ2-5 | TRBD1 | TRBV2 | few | CASSDPLRGPQETQYF | TGTGCCAGCAGTGACCCCTTGAGGGGGCCGCAAGAGACCCAGTACTTC
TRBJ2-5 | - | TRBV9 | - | CASSPGGGTYNEQYF | TGTGCCAGCAGCCCAGGGGGGGGGACCTACAATGAGCAGTACTTC
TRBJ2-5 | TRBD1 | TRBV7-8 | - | CASSGRQGDGQETQYF | TGTGCCAGCAGCGGAAGACAGGGAGATGGCCAAGAGACCCAGTACTTC
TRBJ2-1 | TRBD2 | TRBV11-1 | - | CASTSGGTTRGNEQFF | TGTGCCAGCACCTCGGGGGGGACTACTAGGGGTAATGAGCAGTTCTTC
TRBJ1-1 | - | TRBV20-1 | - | CSVPSPVSENTEAFF | TGCAGTGTTCCCTCCCCGGTGTCCGAGAACACTGAAGCTTTCTTT
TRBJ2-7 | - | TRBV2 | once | CASSEAPSWGEQYF | TGTGCCAGCAGTGAAGCACCGAGCTGGGGCGAGCAGTACTTC
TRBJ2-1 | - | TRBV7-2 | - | CASSIGYGSYNEQFF | TGTGCCAGCAGCATCGGATACGGGAGTTACAATGAGCAGTTCTTC
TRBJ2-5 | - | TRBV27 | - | CASREDRFRETQYF | TGTGCCAGCAGAGAAGACAGGTTCAGGGAGACCCAGTACTTC
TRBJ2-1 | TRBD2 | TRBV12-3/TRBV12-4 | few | CASSERGGSNEQFF | TGTGCCAGCAGCGAGCGGGGGGGTAGTAATGAGCAGTTCTTC
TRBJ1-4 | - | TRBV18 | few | CASSPPSGTEKLFF | TGTGCCAGCTCACCACCCTCAGGGACCGAAAAACTGTTTTTT
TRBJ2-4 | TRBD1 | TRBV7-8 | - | CASSPTGGLGRDIQYF | TGTGCCAGCAGCCCCACAGGGGGCTTGGGTCGGGACATTCAGTACTTC
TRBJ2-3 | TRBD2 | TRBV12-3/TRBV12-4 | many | CASSTGLATDTQYF | TGTGCCAGCAGTACGGGACTAGCCACAGATACGCAGTATTTT
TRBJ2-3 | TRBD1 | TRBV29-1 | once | CSVYEGAPKYAQYF | TGCAGCGTTTATGAGGGGGCCCCGAAGTATGCGCAGTATTTT
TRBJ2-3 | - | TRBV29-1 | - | CSVVWTTSQGTQYF | TGCAGCGTTGTCTGGACCACCTCTCAGGGGACGCAGTATTTT
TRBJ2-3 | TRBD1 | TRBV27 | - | CASSLSSRDRSYTDTQYF | TGTGCCAGCAGTTTATCTAGCCGGGACAGGAGTTACACAGATACGCAGTATTTT
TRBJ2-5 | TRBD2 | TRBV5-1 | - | CASSRTSGVSQEAQYF | TGCGCCAGCAGCAGAACTAGCGGGGTCAGCCAAGAGGCCCAGTACTTC
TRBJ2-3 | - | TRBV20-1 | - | CSARVGFTDTQYF | TGCAGTGCTAGAGTCGGCTTCACAGATACGCAGTATTTT